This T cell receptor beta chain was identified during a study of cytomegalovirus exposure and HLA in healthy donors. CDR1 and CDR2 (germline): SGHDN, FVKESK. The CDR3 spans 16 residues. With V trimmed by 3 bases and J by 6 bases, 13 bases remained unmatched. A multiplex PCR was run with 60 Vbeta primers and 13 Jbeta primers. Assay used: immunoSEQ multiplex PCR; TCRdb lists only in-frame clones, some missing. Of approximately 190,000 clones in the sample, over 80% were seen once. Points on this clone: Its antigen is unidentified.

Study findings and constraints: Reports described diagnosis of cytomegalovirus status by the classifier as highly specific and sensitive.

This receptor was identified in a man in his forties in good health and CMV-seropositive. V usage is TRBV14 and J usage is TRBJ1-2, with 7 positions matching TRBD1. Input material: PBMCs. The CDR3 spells CASSQQTGFVGNGYTF. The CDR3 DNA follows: TGTGCCAGCAGCCAGCAGACAGGGTTCGTTGGGAATGGCTACACCTTC.